This TCR beta chain stems from a study of OX40 agonist ivuxolimab in advanced cancers. Across the whole study: In three patients, partial responses were observed, one with hepatocellular carcinoma and two with cutaneous melanoma.

Generated by immunoSEQ multiplex PCR, the TCRdb table keeps only in-frame clones and is missing some. The sample contains around 23,000 clones, about 77% of which appear only once. J gave up 5 bases and V 3 bases, and 17 bases lay outside the gene matches. Germline assignment: CDR1 LNHDA and CDR2 SQIVND (reference sequence). The CDR3 spans 18 residues. Sampling times: baseline, cycle 4 day 1, cycle 7 day 1. The sequence came from an adult with an advanced solid tumor such as melanoma, head and neck, liver or kidney cancer. The V call is TRBV19, the J call TRBJ2-7; 9 bases line up with TRBD1. The sample here was CD4+ or CD8+ T cells sorted from blood, taken in a trial of the OX40 agonist ivuxolimab. Here the CDR3 reads CASSIKIDRGTGPNEQYF. DNA of the CDR3: TGTGCCAGTAGTATTAAAATTGATCGAGGGACAGGGCCCAACGAGCAGTACTTC.